The 22 T cell receptor beta chains presented below share a single source sample, sequenced in a study of shared clonotypes between healthy human individuals. Generated by immunoSEQ multiplex PCR, the TCRdb table keeps only in-frame clones and is missing some. The data contain about 2.3 million clones, over 85% of them seen just once; the ten biggest clones take up 0.39%. The sequencing sample was made of naive CD4+ T cells from PBMCs. Subset in this sample: CD45RA+ positively selected. The source of these receptors is a man aged 18 to 30 in good health. Some clones in this sample may be carry-over from other donors' samples.

The J gene is TRBJ2-7, the V gene TRBV5-1; 7 bases fit TRBD1. V lost 1 base and J lost 4; bases outside the gene matches: 11. The length of the CDR3 is 16 residues. CDR1 and CDR2 (germline): SGHRS, YFSETQ. CDR3 bases: TGCGCCAGCAGCTTGTCGACCGGGACAGTTGCTTACGAGCAGTACTTC. Protein product: CASSLSTGTVAYEQYF.

The chain has TRBV5-4 and TRBJ2-7; the match to TRBD2 covers 10 bases. Germline CDR1 is SGHNT and CDR2 is YYREEE (reference sequence). The CDR3 contains 14 residues. Trimming took 1 base from V and 4 from J; bases not matched to a gene: 2. CDR3 nucleotides: TGTGCCAGCAGCTTGAGGACTAGCGGATACGAGCAGTACTTC. This translates into CASSLRTSGYEQYF.

V is TRBV9 and J is TRBJ2-3, with TRBD2 identical over 15 bases. V trimming: 3 bases; J trimming: 4 bases; junction bases outside the gene matches: 12. Germline CDR1 is SGDLS and CDR2 is YYNGEE. The CDR3 runs 19 residues. The CDR3 protein is CASSGRSGLAGGGADTQYF. The CDR3 bases are TGTGCCAGCAGCGGACGGTCCGGACTAGCGGGAGGGGGGGCAGATACGCAGTATTTT.

This chain uses TRBV7-2 with TRBJ2-7; D remains unclear. The germline V gene has CDR1 SGHTA and CDR2 FQGNSA. Trimming stripped 4 bases from V and 2 bases from J, with 15 bases between. This CDR3 is 15 amino acids long. In DNA, the CDR3 is TGTGCCAGCAGCTCCCGGGCCAGTCGCACCTACGAGCAGTACTTC. It yields the protein CASSSRASRTYEQYF.

V is TRBV5-1 and J is TRBJ1-1, with D maybe TRBD1 (5 bases). Germline lookup yields CDR1 SGHRS and CDR2 YFSETQ. V lost 3 bases, J lost 0 bases, and 12 bases lay in between. This CDR3 is built from 15 residues. The CDR3 DNA is TGCGCCAGCAGCTATGGGACGGTACTGAACACTGAAGCTTTCTTT. Protein: CASSYGTVLNTEAFF.

The gene calls are TRBV2 and TRBJ1-2; D unresolved. The V gene's germline CDR1 is SNHLY and CDR2 FYNNEI. This CDR3 has 14 residues. The germline V and J ends were trimmed by 4 bases and 4 bases, with 13 bases remaining between them. DNA for the CDR3: TGTGCCAGCAGTGTCGACTCGACACTCTATGGCTACACCTTC. Translated, it gives CASSVDSTLYGYTF.

The chain joins TRBV28 to TRBJ1-5; TRBD1 agrees at 7 bases. The CDR3 extends over 14 amino acids. The J segment lost 7 bases and the V segment lost 5 bases, leaving 8 bases of the junction unmatched. Looked up from germline, CDR1 is MDHEN and CDR2 is SYDVKM. Here the CDR3 reads CASSIHRGGQPQHF. CDR3 DNA: TGTGCCAGCAGTATACACAGGGGAGGCCAGCCCCAGCATTTT.

V is TRBV27 and J is TRBJ2-3; 12 bases agree with TRBD2. This CDR3 spans 20 amino acids. Germline V lookup: CDR1 MNHEY, CDR2 SMNVEV (reference sequence). The ends lost 3 bases at V and 3 bases at J; junction bases unmatched: 16. CDR3 sequence (DNA): TGTGCCAGCAGTTTTCACGGCGCTAGCGGGAGGGGGTTGGGGACAGATACGCAGTATTTT. It specifies CASSFHGASGRGLGTDTQYF.

V usage is TRBV5-1 and J usage is TRBJ2-7; TRBD2 matches at 11 bases. V trimming: 1 base; J trimming: 0 bases; junction bases outside the gene matches: 6. The CDR3 spans 17 residues. The germline gives CDR1 SGHRS, CDR2 YFSETQ. In DNA form, the CDR3 reads TGCGCCAGCAGCTTGAACGGACTAGCGGGCAACTCCTACGAGCAGTACTTC. Protein product: CASSLNGLAGNSYEQYF.

This chain links TRBV5-1 with TRBJ2-5, with D possibly being TRBD2 (6 bases). The length of the CDR3 is 16 residues. The V end lost 0 bases, the J end lost 5 bases, and 17 bases lay between the germline ends. The germline gives CDR1 SGHRS, CDR2 YFSETQ. The CDR3 coding sequence is TGCGCCAGCAGCTTGGTGAATTCGGGAGTTGTCGAGACCCAGTACTTC. Protein product: CASSLVNSGVVETQYF.

Details on this clone: One end of the junction does not line up with germline, which may come from a read error. The rearrangement uses TRBV29-1 and TRBJ2-7; D remains ambiguous. The CDR3 is 13 residues long. Germline V gene sequence: CDR1 SQVTM, CDR2 ANQGSEA. CDR3 nucleotides: TGCAGCGTTGAAGGTCTTTTCTCCCACGAGCAGTACTTC. Translation: CSVEGLFSHEQYF.

The chain employs TRBV19 and TRBJ2-3; either TRBD1 or TRBD2 may fit D (6 bases each). Between the trimmed V and J ends, which lost 3 bases and 2 bases, there was a span of 18 bases. The CDR3 runs 17 residues. Germline values: CDR1 LNHDA, CDR2 SQIVND (reference sequence). The CDR3 nucleotides read TGTGCCAGTAGTATGAGCCCGGCGGGACAAAACACAGATACGCAGTATTTT. This sequence encodes CASSMSPAGQNTDTQYF.

This rearrangement joins TRBV28 to TRBJ1-5; 8 nucleotides align to TRBD1. Germline CDR1 MDHEN, CDR2 SYDVKM. V shed 5 bases, J shed 6 bases, and the junction held 15 bases outside the gene matches. The CDR3 has 17 residues. In DNA, the CDR3 is TGTGCCAGCAGTCCCCCCTACAGGGGGGTGAGTGTTCAGCCCCAGCATTTT. This encodes CASSPPYRGVSVQPQHF.

This chain joins TRBV6-6 and TRBJ2-1, with TRBD2 identical over 7 bases. Trimming at V came to 3 bases and at J to 7 bases, leaving 9 bases not matched to a gene. This CDR3 has 15 residues. The germline CDR1 and CDR2 sequences are MNHNY and SVGAGI (reference sequence). DNA for the CDR3: TGTGCCAGCAGTTATAGGGCTGGACTAGGAAATGAGCAGTTCTTC. Translating gives CASSYRAGLGNEQFF.

The chain carries TRBV7-9 and TRBJ2-7; D call uncertain. CDR3 length equals 12 residues. Looked up from germline, CDR1 is SEHNR and CDR2 is FQNEAQ (reference sequence). The V gene lost 3 bases and the J gene lost 5 bases, with 8 bases spanning the gap. The CDR3 DNA reads TGTGCCAGCAGCTTGTCAGTCAACGAGCAGTACTTC. It encodes CASSLSVNEQYF.

The chain carries TRBV5-6 and TRBJ2-5; TRBD2 matches at 10 bases. This CDR3 has 16 amino acids. Germline CDR1 reads SGHDT; CDR2 reads YYEEEE. Trimming removed 4 bases from V and 4 bases from J; junction bases left unmatched: 10. Here the CDR3 reads CASSPAGGRSGETQYF. CDR3 DNA sequence: TGTGCCAGCAGCCCAGCGGGAGGGCGGTCGGGAGAGACCCAGTACTTC.

This clone showed up just once. This chain joins TRBV7-8 and TRBJ2-1, with 7 bases fitting TRBD1. CDR3 length: 15 residues. The germline gives CDR1 SGHVS, CDR2 FQNEAQ. The trim removed 5 bases at V and 1 base at J, leaving 5 bases unmatched. The CDR3 loop is CASSPRDSSYNEQFF. The CDR3 DNA sequence: TGTGCCAGCAGCCCCCGGGACAGTTCCTACAATGAGCAGTTCTTC.

The CDR3 coding sequence is TGTGCCAGCAGCCAACTCGGTGGGACAGGAGGTTACGAGCAGTACTTC. Protein product: CASSQLGGTGGYEQYF. V usage is TRBV21-1 and J usage is TRBJ2-7; the table assigns TRBD1, which was not confirmed against the DNA. TRBV21-1 is tagged as a pseudogene. The CDR3 has 16 residues.

The V call is TRBV7-2, the J call TRBJ2-4; the D gene could be TRBD1 or TRBD2 (5 bases each). The CDR3 has 16 amino acids. Germline CDR1 is SGHTA and CDR2 is FQGNSA. V was cut by 5 bases and J by 0 bases, with 14 bases left in between. CDR3 nucleotide sequence: TGTGCCAGCAGCCTGAGAGGGACCCTAGCCAAAAACATTCAGTACTTC. Its protein product is CASSLRGTLAKNIQYF.

The chain links TRBV6-1 to TRBJ1-2; 9 bases fit TRBD1. The germline V gene encodes CDR1 MNHNS and CDR2 SASEGT. The CDR3 spans 14 residues. J lost 3 bases, V lost 8 bases, and 7 bases had no gene match. The CDR3 DNA reads as TGTGCCAGCCACTCTGGACAGGGGCACTATGGCTACACCTTC. It specifies CASHSGQGHYGYTF.

The chain has TRBV7-3 and TRBJ2-5; perhaps TRBD2 as D (6 bases). Per the germline V gene, CDR1 is SGHTA and CDR2 is FQGTGA. Trimming cost V 4 bases and J 3 bases, with 9 bases left between them. The CDR3 length is 13 residues. The CDR3 here is CASSSTRKETQYF. Here the CDR3 DNA reads TGTGCCAGCAGCTCGACTAGAAAAGAGACCCAGTACTTC. The variable domain in full, completed from reference TRBV7-3 and TRBJ2-5, reads GAGVSQTPSNKVTEKGKYVELRCDPISGHTALYWYRQSLGQGPEFLIYFQGTGAADDSGLPNDRFFAVRPEGSVSTLKIQRTERGDSAVYLCASSSTRKETQYFGPGTRLLVL.

The chain couples TRBV4-2 to TRBJ1-5; D is unresolved. CDR3 length: 15 amino acids. CDR1 and CDR2 (germline): LGHNA, YNFKEQ. The germline V and J ends were trimmed by 2 bases and 7 bases, with 15 bases remaining between them. CDR3 sequence: CASSQSLTLEQPQHF. The CDR3 bases are TGTGCCAGCAGCCAAAGTTTAACCCTGGAACAGCCCCAGCATTTT.